The clone carrying this T cell receptor (beta chain) has only one observation. The source of the sample is a study of PD-L1 blockade in urothelial cancer. Study in general: Atezolizumab 1,200 mg was given intravenously every 3 weeks, starting 2014. A median roughly 150,000 T cells were found in blood samples. Bladder-origin urothelial cancer in males described about nine tenths of the roughly 29 patients.

Time point here: pretreatment peripheral blood. The study enrolled patients with locally advanced or metastatic urothelial carcinoma. Some clones are missing from TCRdb's copy, which holds only in-frame ones; the method was immunoSEQ multiplex PCR. The sample lists about 87,000 clones; 89% were seen once. The CDR3 is made up of 15 amino acids. Germline values: CDR1 MDHEN, CDR2 SYDVKM. V was trimmed by 8 bases and J by 1 base, leaving 15 bases between them. Sample: PBMCs, taken around atezolizumab (anti-PD-L1) treatment. This sequence originates from a woman aged 80 or older with urothelial cancer. V and J are TRBV28 and TRBJ2-1; D may be TRBD1 (5 bases). CDR3 amino acids: CASAEKQGSYNEQFF. Written as DNA, the CDR3 is TGTGCCAGCGCTGAGAAGCAGGGTTCCTACAATGAGCAGTTCTTC.